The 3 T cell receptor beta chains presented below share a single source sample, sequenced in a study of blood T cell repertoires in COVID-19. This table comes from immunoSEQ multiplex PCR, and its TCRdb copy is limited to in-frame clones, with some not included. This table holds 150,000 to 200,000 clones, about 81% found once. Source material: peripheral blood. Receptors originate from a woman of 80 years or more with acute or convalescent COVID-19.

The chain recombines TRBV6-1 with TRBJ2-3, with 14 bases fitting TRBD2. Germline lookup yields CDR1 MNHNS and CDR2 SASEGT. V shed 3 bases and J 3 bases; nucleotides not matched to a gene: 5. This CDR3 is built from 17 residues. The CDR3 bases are TGTGCCAGCAGTGATGTAAGGACTAGCGGGGGGACAGATACGCAGTATTTT. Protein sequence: CASSDVRTSGGTDTQYF.

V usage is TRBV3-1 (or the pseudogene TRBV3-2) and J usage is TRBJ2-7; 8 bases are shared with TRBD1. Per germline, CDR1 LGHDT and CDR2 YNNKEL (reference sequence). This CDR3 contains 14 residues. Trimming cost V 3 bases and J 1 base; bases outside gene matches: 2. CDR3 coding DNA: TGTGCCAGCAGCCATCGGACAGGGTCCTACGAGCAGTACTTC. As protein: CASSHRTGSYEQYF.

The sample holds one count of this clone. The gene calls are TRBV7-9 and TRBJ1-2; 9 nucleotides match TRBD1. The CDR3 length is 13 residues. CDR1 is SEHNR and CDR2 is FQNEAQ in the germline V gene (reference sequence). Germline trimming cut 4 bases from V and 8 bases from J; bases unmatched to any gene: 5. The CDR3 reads CASSSRTGVGYTF. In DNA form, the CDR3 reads TGTGCCAGCAGCTCCAGGACAGGGGTAGGCTACACCTTC.